This T cell receptor (beta chain) was captured by sequencing in a study of radiotherapy plus CTLA-4 blockade in lung cancer. Germline V gives CDR1 MNHEY, CDR2 SMNVEV (reference sequence). The CDR3 is 13 amino acids. V shed 6 bases and J shed 2 bases, with 8 bases lying between them. Measured with immunoSEQ multiplex PCR; TCRdb has only the in-frame clones, and not every one. The repertoire holds roughly 90,000 clones, around 80% seen once, with about 25% in the top ten. In chemo-refractory metastatic non-small-cell lung cancer, patients got ipilimumab CTLA-4 blockade together with focal radiation. The specimen was peripheral blood, collected from a patient treated with radiotherapy plus ipilimumab. This chain joins TRBV27 and TRBJ1-5; D call uncertain. The sequence was obtained from a human donor with non-small cell lung cancer that progressed on radiotherapy plus ipilimumab. CDR3 amino acids: CASSGIGNQPQHF. CDR3 DNA sequence: TGTGCCAGCAGCGGGATAGGCAATCAGCCCCAGCATTTT.